Presented here are 17 T cell receptor beta chains from one specimen sequenced in a study of blood T cell repertoires in COVID-19. Method: immunoSEQ multiplex PCR; TCRdb's copy keeps in-frame clones and lacks some. The sample lists about 190,000 clones, around nine tenths seen once, with 0.53% in the top ten. Sequencing was done on a sample of peripheral blood. Receptors originate from a man in his fifties or sixties with acute or convalescent COVID-19.

This clone appeared once. The J gene is TRBJ1-2, the V gene TRBV18; no definite D call. The CDR3 loop spans 12 amino acids. V was pared by 5 bases and J by 6 bases, with 10 bases between. The germline gives CDR1 KGHSH, CDR2 LQKENI. The DNA of the CDR3 is TGTGCCAGCTCAGAAGGGAGGCATGGCTACACCTTC. This codes for CASSEGRHGYTF.

The gene calls are TRBV10-3 and TRBJ1-1; no clear D gene. V was trimmed by 3 bases and J by 5 bases, leaving 19 bases between them. The CDR3 has 16 amino acids. Germline V lookup: CDR1 ENHRY, CDR2 SYGVKD. The CDR3 DNA follows: TGTGCCATCAGTGACCCCTCGGGTGGCCGAGGGACTGAAGCTTTCTTT. Residues: CAISDPSGGRGTEAFF.

The chain combines TRBV7-8 with TRBJ2-5; D is unclear. The CDR3 runs to 12 residues. Trimming cost V 2 bases and J 4 bases, with 5 bases left between them. Germline V gives CDR1 SGHVS, CDR2 FQNEAQ. The CDR3 coding sequence is TGTGCCAGCAGCTTATCCGGAGAGACCCAGTACTTC. Amino acids: CASSLSGETQYF.

The rearrangement joins TRBV27 to TRBJ2-3; D is undetermined. With 4 bases removed from V and 6 bases from J, the gap between germline ends came to 20 bases. The CDR3 length is 16 residues. Germline assignment: CDR1 MNHEY and CDR2 SMNVEV (reference sequence). The CDR3 nucleotides are TGTGCCAGCAGTTCCGACAAGGCCCCAATCTCGGATACGCAGTATTTT. Its protein product is CASSSDKAPISDTQYF.

This chain connects TRBV19 to TRBJ1-6; 7 nucleotides line up with TRBD1. The CDR3 consists of 15 residues. The ends lost 6 bases at V and 8 bases at J; junction bases unmatched: 10. Per germline, CDR1 LNHDA and CDR2 SQIVND (reference sequence). CDR3 coding DNA: TGTGCCAGTAGCCCCGCGACAGGGTCTTATTCACCCCTCCACTTT. Encoded protein: CASSPATGSYSPLHF.

This sequence joins TRBV5-6 and TRBJ2-1; D is unclear. Trimming removed 5 bases at V and 5 bases at J, with 5 bases between. This CDR3 is 11 amino acids long. Looked up from germline, CDR1 is SGHDT and CDR2 is YYEEEE. CDR3 sequence reads: CASSTHNEQFF. The CDR3 bases are TGTGCCAGCAGTACTCACAATGAGCAGTTCTTC.

The V gene is TRBV6-5, the J gene TRBJ2-1, with 9 positions matching TRBD2. CDR1 and CDR2 (germline): MNHEY, SVGAGI. With 10 bases clipped from V and 4 bases from J, the junction kept 8 bases outside the gene matches. The CDR3 consists of 14 residues. This CDR3 is CATSPLAGYNEQFF. CDR3 coding DNA: TGTGCCACCTCCCCTCTAGCGGGGTACAATGAGCAGTTCTTC.

The CDR3: CASSYSSGGATDTQYF. In DNA form, the CDR3 reads TGTGCCAGCAGTTACTCTAGCGGGGGGGCCACAGATACGCAGTATTTT. This chain joins TRBV6-2 or TRBV6-3 and TRBJ2-3; 11 bases map to TRBD2. The germline CDR1 and CDR2 sequences are MNHEY and SVGEGT. Trimming cost V 0 bases and J 2 bases; bases outside gene matches: 1. The CDR3 runs to 16 residues.

The chain couples TRBV14 to TRBJ2-5; possible D gene TRBD2, 6 bases. V shed 4 bases and J shed 5 bases, with 14 bases lying between them. Germline V gene sequence: CDR1 SGHDN, CDR2 FVKESK. The CDR3 sequence is 14 residues long. In DNA, the CDR3 is TGTGCCAGCAGCCGGGAGGAGGGATGGGAGACCCAGTACTTC. Amino acids: CASSREEGWETQYF.

The chain has TRBV5-6 and TRBJ1-4; TRBD1 aligns across 10 bases. The germline V gene has CDR1 SGHDT and CDR2 YYEEEE. The CDR3 runs to 15 residues. V was clipped by 1 base and J by 7 bases; unmatched bases: 4. Here the CDR3 DNA reads TGTGCCAGCAGCTTGACCGGGACAGGGGCTGAAAAACTGTTTTTT. This encodes CASSLTGTGAEKLFF.

This clone appeared a single time. V gene TRBV12-3 or TRBV12-4 combines with J gene TRBJ1-5; D might be TRBD1 (6 bases). With 9 bases removed from V and 3 bases from J, the gap between germline ends came to 9 bases. The CDR3 runs to 12 residues. In nucleotides, the CDR3 is TGTGCCAGTTCAGGGGTCAATCAGCCCCAGCATTTT. Protein sequence: CASSGVNQPQHF.

The CDR3 loop reads CASSDRPGLAGGRRETQYF. DNA for the CDR3: TGTGCCAGCAGTGACCGACCGGGACTAGCGGGAGGGAGGCGGGAGACCCAGTACTTC. The chain employs TRBV2 and TRBJ2-5; 16 bases line up with TRBD2. Germline CDR1 and CDR2: SNHLY and FYNNEI. After removal of 3 bases from V and 5 bases from J, the junction contained 12 bases not matched to a gene. There are 19 residues in the CDR3.

The chain uses TRBV28 and TRBJ2-6; D unclear. V dropped 6 bases and J dropped 0 bases, with 9 bases sitting between them. The CDR3 loop spans 15 amino acids. The germline gives CDR1 MDHEN, CDR2 SYDVKM. The CDR3 region has the DNA TGTGCCAGCAGATCATTCAGCTCTGGGGCCAACGTCCTGACTTTC. Residues: CASRSFSSGANVLTF.

DNA of the CDR3: TGTGCCACTGGGGGGGGGTTCTATGGCTACACCTTC. Translated: CATGGGFYGYTF. The chain combines TRBV24-1 with TRBJ1-2; D perhaps matches TRBD1 (5 bases). Trimming stripped 10 bases from V and 4 bases from J, with 12 bases between. This CDR3 contains 12 residues. Germline CDR1 and CDR2: KGHDR and SFDVKD.

The rearrangement joins TRBV20-1 to TRBJ1-6; D unclear. This CDR3 comprises 11 residues. Germline lookup yields CDR1 DFQATT and CDR2 SNEGSKA (reference sequence). V lost 3 bases to trimming and J lost 14 bases, with 11 bases between them. CDR3 loop: CSARPDYTLHF. CDR3 DNA: TGCAGTGCTAGGCCGGACTACACCCTCCACTTT.

The rearrangement uses TRBV19 and TRBJ2-1; 7 nucleotides align to TRBD1. Germline trimming cut 5 bases from V and 7 bases from J; bases unmatched to any gene: 5. The germline gives CDR1 LNHDA, CDR2 SQIVND (reference sequence). CDR3 length: 13 amino acids. For the CDR3, the DNA is TGTGCCAGTAGTGCTTACAGGGGTAATGAGCAGTTCTTC. This sequence encodes CASSAYRGNEQFF.

This chain links TRBV4-2 with TRBJ2-3; 12 positions match TRBD2. The CDR3 sequence is 16 residues long. Trimming removed 3 bases from V and 4 bases from J; junction bases left unmatched: 5. Germline V lookup: CDR1 LGHNA, CDR2 YNFKEQ. The CDR3 here is CASSQALAGGPDTQYF. The CDR3 region has the DNA TGTGCCAGCAGCCAGGCTCTAGCGGGGGGGCCAGATACGCAGTATTTT.